This T cell receptor beta chain emerged from a study of blood T cell repertoires in COVID-19. Methods used by the authors: How many nucleated cells were present was estimated from reference gene primer amplification. The data were produced by immunoSEQ multiplex PCR, yet TCRdb's version contains in-frame clones alone and is incomplete. V, J and clone size derive from that table, while D and trimming were established from the DNA sequence. The sample shows about 46,000 clones, roughly nine tenths of them seen only once. The study drew participants aged 18 to 89 years from some 23 US areas. Either two negative PCRs, clearance, or symptom resolution qualified Cohort 3 donors as recovered. Unmatched junction bases numbered 1, after V lost 6 bases and J lost 0 bases. Germline assignment: CDR1 MDHEN and CDR2 SYDVKM. This CDR3 has 13 residues.

This receptor was obtained from a woman aged 45-60 years who had recovered from COVID-19. The source material was PBMCs or T cells enriched from blood (not recorded which). This chain connects TRBV28 to TRBJ1-1; 7 bases are shared with TRBD1. In DNA, the CDR3 is TGTGCCAGCAGACAGGGGATGAACACTGAAGCTTTCTTT. Protein product: CASRQGMNTEAFF.